The 20 T cell receptor beta chains reported below all come from one sample, sequenced in a study of shared clonotypes between healthy human individuals (TCRdb year 2020). Library preparation was by the immunoSEQ multiplex PCR assay. The immuneACCESS repertoire file appears here via TCRdb, limited to in-frame rearrangements. These files lack a portion of the clones; in checked studies, under half of the deficit traces to unresolved V genes, and the cause of the others is not known. This sample gives under 1,100,000 clones in total; about 84% of them show up just once. In total, the top ten clones hold roughly 0.62% of the sample. Input material: memory CD4+ T cells from PBMCs. Explained via the paper, the cell subset or site label denotes: CD45RA-negative fraction. Receptor source: a man aged 18 to 29 in good health. Some clones in this sample may be carry-over from other donors' samples.

This chain links TRBV6-5 with TRBJ1-2; maybe TRBD1 (6 bases). The V gene's germline CDR1 is MNHEY and CDR2 SVGAGI. V was pared by 5 bases and J by 5 bases, with 18 bases between. This CDR3 has 15 amino acids. The CDR3 is CASSPTYREEYGYTF. Written as DNA, the CDR3 is TGTGCCAGCAGTCCGACCTACAGGGAAGAATATGGCTACACCTTC.

V is TRBV7-6 and J is TRBJ1-1; D gene unclear. The germline V gene encodes CDR1 SGHVS and CDR2 FNYEAQ. CDR3 size: 14 residues. Trimming left V 1 base short and J 5 bases short, with 11 bases between. Written as DNA, the CDR3 is TGTGCCAGCAGCTTAGAAGGCTTGGGTACTGAAGCTTTCTTT. It codes for CASSLEGLGTEAFF.

The rearrangement joins TRBV5-1 to TRBJ2-7; maybe TRBD1 (6 bases). CDR1 and CDR2 from the germline V gene are SGHRS and YFSETQ. Trimming removed 0 bases at V and 3 bases at J, with 13 bases between. The CDR3 is made up of 15 amino acids. CDR3 loop: CASSLVTGWSYEQYF. DNA of the CDR3: TGCGCCAGCAGCTTGGTTACAGGGTGGAGCTACGAGCAGTACTTC.

This sequence joins TRBV11-3 and TRBJ1-4; no clear D gene. CDR1 is SGHNT and CDR2 is YENEEA in the germline V gene. V lost 6 bases and J 7 bases, leaving 12 bases between the germline ends. The CDR3 is made up of 13 amino acids. As DNA, the CDR3 is TGTGCCAGCAGTACCGGGTTCGGTGAAAAACTGTTTTTT. Protein: CASSTGFGEKLFF.

This clone has just a few counts. The chain couples TRBV28 to TRBJ2-5; 7 bases line up with TRBD2. This CDR3 has 15 residues. The V gene's germline CDR1 is MDHEN and CDR2 SYDVKM. V lost 6 bases to trimming and J lost 1 base; unmatched junction nucleotides: 8. In DNA form, the CDR3 reads TGTGCCAGCAGACACTCTGGGGAGGGCCAAGAGACCCAGTACTTC. It is translated as CASRHSGEGQETQYF.

The chain uses TRBV5-1 and TRBJ2-1; D may be TRBD1 (5 bases). Germline values: CDR1 SGHRS, CDR2 YFSETQ. V was clipped by 6 bases and J by 1 base, with 11 bases between them. The CDR3 totals 14 residues. CDR3 sequence: CASIQDTSYNEQFF. The CDR3 coding sequence is TGCGCCAGCATCCAGGACACATCCTACAATGAGCAGTTCTTC. The full variable domain, with the rest looked up from reference TRBV5-1 and TRBJ2-1, is KAGVTQTPRYLIKTRGQQVTLSCSPISGHRSVSWYQQTPGQGLQFLFEYFSETQRNKGNFPGRFSGRQFSNSRSEMNVSTLELGDSALYLCASIQDTSYNEQFFGPGTRLTVL.

The gene calls are TRBV9 and TRBJ2-2; D assignment may be TRBD1 or TRBD2 (5 bases each). Germline CDR1 SGDLS, CDR2 YYNGEE. V lost 4 bases and J 6 bases, leaving 16 bases between the germline ends. The CDR3 covers 15 residues. The CDR3 sequence: CASSPRPGSPGELFF. CDR3 sequence (DNA): TGTGCCAGCAGCCCCCGCCCAGGGAGCCCCGGGGAGCTGTTTTTT.

V is TRBV6-6 and J is TRBJ1-2; a weak D match, TRBD1 (5 bases). The V and J ends lost 6 bases and 0 bases respectively, with 11 bases between them. The CDR3 loop spans 14 amino acids. From germline, CDR1 is MNHNY and CDR2 SVGAGI (reference sequence). Here the CDR3 DNA reads TGTGCCAGCAGCCTTAGGGGCGCTAACTATGGCTACACCTTC. Translated, it gives CASSLRGANYGYTF.

The chain has TRBV5-1 and TRBJ2-5; D gene uncertain. The V gene lost 0 bases and the J gene lost 9 bases, with 15 bases spanning the gap. The CDR3 spans 14 residues. Germline CDR1 is SGHRS and CDR2 is YFSETQ. As DNA, the CDR3 is TGCGCCAGCAGCTTGGAGGGCAGAGCAACGGCCCAGTACTTC. Residues: CASSLEGRATAQYF.

The genes are TRBV2 and TRBJ1-2; D might be TRBD1 (5 bases). Trimming stripped 6 bases from V and 5 bases from J, with 19 bases between. CDR3 length: 15 residues. From germline, CDR1 is SNHLY and CDR2 FYNNEI. CDR3 nucleotide sequence: TGTGCCAGCAGCCTCTTGGGGCTTTCCCAGTATGGCTACACCTTC. As protein: CASSLLGLSQYGYTF.

The chain uses TRBV7-8 and TRBJ2-5; the match to TRBD2 covers 15 bases. The CDR3 runs 16 residues. The germline gives CDR1 SGHVS, CDR2 FQNEAQ. J gave up 5 bases and V 5 bases, and 6 bases lay outside the gene matches. The CDR3 loop reads CASSRTSGRAIETQYF. Here the CDR3 DNA reads TGTGCCAGCAGCCGGACTAGCGGGAGGGCCATTGAGACCCAGTACTTC.

As for this clone: Other DNA sequences of this sample code for an identical CDR3. The rearrangement links TRBV19 to TRBJ1-5; D might be TRBD1 (6 bases). Deletions cut 6 bases from V and 0 bases from J, with 12 bases between. This CDR3 is 15 amino acids long. CDR1 and CDR2 (germline): LNHDA, SQIVND (reference sequence). CDR3 residues: CASSISRGSNQPQHF. The CDR3 DNA reads TGTGCCAGTAGCATAAGCAGGGGTAGCAATCAGCCCCAGCATTTT.

This chain links TRBV6-6 with TRBJ1-5; tentative D call: TRBD1 (5 bases). The CDR3 totals 13 residues. Trimming took off 2 bases at V and 5 bases at J, with 7 bases between the two ends. Germline-derived CDR1 and CDR2 are MNHNY and SVGAGI (reference sequence). For the CDR3, the DNA is TGTGCCAGCAGTTACGTGGGGGATCAGCCCCAGCATTTT. This translates into CASSYVGDQPQHF.

V gene TRBV4-2 combines with J gene TRBJ1-4; 9 positions agree with TRBD1. The germline V gene has CDR1 LGHNA and CDR2 YNFKEQ. V gave up 2 bases and J gave up 14 bases; unmatched junction bases: 3. This CDR3 is 12 amino acids long. CDR3 amino acids: CASSQSGQGLFF. The CDR3 nucleotides read TGTGCCAGCAGCCAATCGGGACAGGGCCTGTTTTTT.

This chain joins TRBV19 and TRBJ1-5; D uncertain. CDR1 and CDR2 from the germline V gene are LNHDA and SQIVND (reference sequence). CDR3 length equals 14 residues. The ends were cut back, 3 bases at V and 9 bases at J, with 15 bases in the middle. In nucleotides, the CDR3 is TGTGCCAGTAGTATCAAACCGACCGGGTCGCCCCAGCATTTT. This codes for CASSIKPTGSPQHF.

CDR3 bases: TGCGCCAGCAGGGGGGCGGGTCCTGTGGAGACCCAGTACTTC. Its protein is CASRGAGPVETQYF. The V and J genes are TRBV4-1 and TRBJ2-5, with D maybe TRBD1 (6 bases). Per the germline V gene, CDR1 is MGHRA and CDR2 is YSYEKL. V lost 6 bases and J 5 bases, leaving 16 bases between the germline ends. The CDR3 contains 14 residues.

The chain couples TRBV10-3 to TRBJ2-5; D uncertain. Between the trimmed V and J ends, which lost 10 bases and 2 bases, there was a span of 14 bases. Germline V gene lookup returns CDR1 ENHRY and CDR2 SYGVKD. This CDR3 spans 13 amino acids. CDR3 sequence: CATRKGQQETQYF. CDR3 coding DNA: TGTGCCACCCGTAAAGGGCAGCAAGAGACCCAGTACTTC.

A remark on this clone: The CDR3 ends on some other residue instead of the conserved phenylalanine or tryptophan, so this is likely a read error. The chain links TRBV29-1 to TRBJ1-1, with D possibly being TRBD1 (5 bases). This CDR3 comprises 13 residues. The germline V and J ends were trimmed by 6 bases and 0 bases, with 11 bases remaining between them. From germline, CDR1 is SQVTM and CDR2 ANQGSEA. CDR3 residues: CSVCWDLNTEAFS. The CDR3 coding sequence is TGCAGCGTCTGCTGGGACCTGAACACTGAAGCTTTCTCT.

The chain employs TRBV19 and TRBJ1-1, with D uncertain. Between the trimmed V and J ends, which lost 6 bases and 11 bases, there was a span of 16 bases. Germline lookup yields CDR1 LNHDA and CDR2 SQIVND (reference sequence). The CDR3 runs to 12 residues. The CDR3 protein is CASRQSALGAFF. For the CDR3, the DNA is TGTGCCAGTAGGCAGTCGGCTCTGGGGGCTTTCTTT.

The chain has TRBV7-7 and TRBJ2-5; weak D call: TRBD2 (5 bases). V was trimmed by 5 bases and J by 2 bases, leaving 15 bases between them. The CDR3 contains 15 residues. Germline V lookup: CDR1 SSHAT, CDR2 FNYEAQ (reference sequence). The CDR3 nucleotides read TGTGCCAGCAGCCCCGGGCCTAGCCTTCAAGAGACCCAGTACTTC. It specifies CASSPGPSLQETQYF.